A single sample is the source of the 28 T cell receptor beta chains below, sequenced in a study of yellow fever vaccine responses in identical twins listed by TCRdb under 2018. The library was prepared using RT-PCR. The reads were generated on an Illumina HiSeq 2500. TCRdb itself trimmed the public reads at Q25 with fastp, ran MiXCR and retained productive beta chains. Merged by CDR3 protein, the rows form single entries marked with the most common genes and DNA. The sample has about 23,000 distinct CDR3 sequences on record, more than 60% of them singletons. About 5% of the sample belongs to the ten largest clones. The sample here was T cells from blood (PBMCs), unsorted or a sorted subset (not recorded which), taken before or after yellow fever vaccination (not recorded which). All receptors derive from a woman aged 18-29 years who received the yellow fever vaccine. Donor details come from another sample of the same person, matched by shared clones.

This clonotype came up once. V usage is TRBV5-1 and J usage is TRBJ1-2, with D possibly TRBD1 on 6 matching bases. V was clipped by 2 bases and J by 1 base, with 12 bases between them. There are 15 residues in the CDR3. Germline V gene data show CDR1 as SGHRS and CDR2 as YFSETQ. In DNA, the CDR3 is TGCGCCAGCAGCTTAGGACAGCTTTATAACTATGGCTACACCTTC. Residues: CASSLGQLYNYGYTF.

This clonotype appeared a single time. The rearrangement links TRBV13 to TRBJ2-1; maybe TRBD2 (6 bases). The germline V gene has CDR1 PRHDT and CDR2 FYEKMQ (reference sequence). Trimming removed 4 bases from V and 7 bases from J, with 11 bases in between. The CDR3 length is 13 residues. CDR3 region: CASSSSGLNEQFF. The CDR3 nucleotides read TGTGCCAGCAGCTCGAGCGGGTTAAATGAGCAGTTCTTC.

This clonotype was seen more than once but under ten times. The chain is built from TRBV10-3 and TRBJ2-7; D possibly uses TRBD1 or TRBD2 (5 bases each). Trimming pared 0 bases from V and 7 bases from J, leaving 7 bases between. CDR3 length: 12 amino acids. Germline V gene data show CDR1 as ENHRY and CDR2 as SYGVKD. CDR3 protein: CAISESGEEQYV. Written as DNA, the CDR3 is TGTGCCATCAGTGAGTCGGGGGAAGAGCAGTACGTC.

The chain combines TRBV19 with TRBJ1-5, with D maybe TRBD1 (6 bases). Per germline, CDR1 LNHDA and CDR2 SQIVND (reference sequence). Trimming took off 5 bases at V and 5 bases at J, with 16 bases between the two ends. The CDR3 extends over 15 amino acids. CDR3 nucleotides: TGTGCCAGTAGTTCCGGAACAGGGAAGGATCAGCCCCAGCATTTT. Amino acids: CASSSGTGKDQPQHF.

The rearrangement links TRBV11-1 to TRBJ2-7; 8 nucleotides agree with TRBD1. This CDR3 region has 15 residues. CDR1 SGHAT and CDR2 FQDESV come from the germline V gene (reference sequence). With V trimmed by 1 base and J by 3 bases, 5 bases remained unmatched. The CDR3 region has the DNA TGTGCCAGCAGCTTAGAGCTTGGACAGGGCTACGAGCAGTACTTC. Its translation: CASSLELGQGYEQYF.

The V gene is TRBV12-3 or TRBV12-4, the J gene TRBJ1-1; no firm D call. CDR3 size: 13 residues. Trimming removed 6 bases at V and 1 base at J, with 9 bases between. CDR3 coding DNA: TGTGCCAGCAGGCTGGATCCGAACACTGAAGCTTTCTTT. Translating it yields CASRLDPNTEAFF.

The chain has TRBV9 and TRBJ1-1, with a possible D match to TRBD1 (6 bases). The CDR3 is made up of 12 amino acids. The V end lost 4 bases, the J end lost 9 bases, and 13 bases lay between the germline ends. In germline, CDR1 is SGDLS, CDR2 YYNGEE. CDR3 in amino acids: CASSPKTGQAFF. Here the CDR3 DNA reads TGTGCCAGCAGCCCCAAGACAGGTCAAGCTTTCTTT. The whole variable domain, filled in from reference TRBV9 and TRBJ1-1, reads DSGVTQTPKHLITATGQRVTLRCSPRSGDLSVYWYQQSLDQGLQFLIQYYNGEERAKGNILERFSAQQFPDLHSELNLSSLELGDSALYFCASSPKTGQAFFGQGTRLTVV.

The rearrangement joins TRBV18 to TRBJ1-5; 7 positions match TRBD1. Germline V lookup: CDR1 KGHSH, CDR2 LQKENI. The CDR3 consists of 16 residues. Unmatched junction bases numbered 8, after V lost 3 bases and J lost 3 bases. CDR3 sequence: CASSPAKGAVNQPQHF. Here the CDR3 DNA reads TGTGCCAGCTCACCGGCCAAGGGGGCCGTCAATCAGCCCCAGCATTTT.

The rearrangement joins TRBV19 to TRBJ1-5; tentatively, D is TRBD1 (6 bases). V gave up 4 bases and J gave up 3 bases, with 13 bases separating them. The CDR3 runs to 15 residues. The germline gives CDR1 LNHDA, CDR2 SQIVND (reference sequence). CDR3 region: CASSTDTGSNQPQHF. The DNA for the CDR3 is TGTGCCAGTAGTACAGACACAGGGTCCAATCAGCCCCAGCATTTT.

The chain recombines TRBV15 with TRBJ1-2, with D unclear. This CDR3 is built from 13 residues. The V end lost 1 base, the J end lost 6 bases, and 9 bases lay between the germline ends. CDR1 LNHNV and CDR2 YYDKDF come from the germline V gene (reference sequence). The CDR3 bases are TGTGCCACCAGCAGAGTCGTCAGAGATGGCTACACCTTC. Protein: CATSRVVRDGYTF.

The chain recombines TRBV10-3 with TRBJ2-2; no clear D. This CDR3 region has 12 residues. The V gene's germline CDR1 is ENHRY and CDR2 SYGVKD. V lost 4 bases to trimming and J lost 8 bases, with 8 bases between them. CDR3 region: CAISVASGELFF. The CDR3, as DNA: TGTGCCATCAGTGTTGCATCGGGGGAGCTGTTTTTT.

The genes are TRBV18 and TRBJ2-5, with D possibly being TRBD1 (5 bases). In germline, CDR1 is KGHSH, CDR2 LQKENI. V shed 3 bases and J shed 4 bases, with 18 bases lying between them. This CDR3 is 16 amino acids long. Here the CDR3 reads CASSPLAGRRGETQYF. Here the CDR3 DNA reads TGTGCCAGCTCACCCCTTGCCGGCCGAAGGGGAGAGACCCAGTACTTC.

V gene TRBV15 combines with J gene TRBJ2-3; D call uncertain. The CDR3 contains 17 residues. Trimming cost V 0 bases and J 3 bases, with 16 bases left between them. Per germline, CDR1 LNHNV and CDR2 YYDKDF (reference sequence). CDR3 sequence: CATSREPAPHPTDTQYF. For the CDR3, the DNA is TGTGCCACCAGCAGAGAGCCAGCACCTCACCCAACAGATACGCAGTATTTT.

The chain has TRBV2 and TRBJ2-3; D unclear. V was cut by 2 bases and J by 5 bases, with 5 bases left in between. CDR3 length: 12 residues. Germline V gene data show CDR1 as SNHLY and CDR2 as FYNNEI. The CDR3 protein is CASSEIGDTQYF. In DNA, the CDR3 is TGTGCCAGCAGTGAAATTGGAGATACGCAGTATTTT.

The chain recombines TRBV11-1 with TRBJ2-5, with 9 bases fitting TRBD1. Trimming took 5 bases from V and 5 from J; bases not matched to a gene: 9. The CDR3 sequence is 15 residues long. CDR1 SGHAT and CDR2 FQDESV come from the germline V gene (reference sequence). CDR3 in amino acids: CASSPGTGSRETQYF. CDR3 in DNA: TGTGCCAGCAGCCCCGGGACAGGGTCCCGGGAGACCCAGTACTTC.

The V gene is TRBV5-4, the J gene TRBJ2-7, with D possibly being TRBD1 (6 bases). Looked up from germline, CDR1 is SGHNT and CDR2 is YYREEE (reference sequence). The CDR3 extends over 13 amino acids. Trimming removed 4 bases at V and 2 bases at J, with 10 bases between. CDR3 in amino acids: CASSMDSPYEQYF. CDR3 nucleotides: TGTGCCAGCAGCATGGACAGTCCCTACGAGCAGTACTTC.

The rearrangement joins TRBV23-1 to TRBJ2-7, with D possibly matching TRBD2 (6 bases). TRBV23-1 is filed as an ORF, its function uncertain. V shed 4 bases and J shed 0 bases, with 16 bases lying between them. The CDR3 has 16 residues. CDR3 DNA sequence: TGCGCCAGCAGTCGGGAGGAGCGGCATGGCTCCTACGAGCAGTACTTC. It is translated as CASSREERHGSYEQYF.

The CDR3 region has the DNA TGCGCCAGCAGCCTACCGGACAGGTACCAAGATTCCCAGTACTTC. Protein: CASSLPDRYQDSQYF. The chain combines TRBV4-1 with TRBJ2-5; the match to TRBD1 covers 7 bases. J was trimmed by 9 bases and V by 4 bases; bases with no gene match: 14. The CDR3 runs 15 residues. CDR1 is MGHRA, CDR2 YSYEKL, per germline.

The rearrangement links TRBV6-4 to TRBJ2-1; no clear D. The CDR3 is made up of 13 amino acids. Germline values: CDR1 MRHNA, CDR2 SNTAGT. V was cut by 0 bases and J by 6 bases, with 6 bases left in between. DNA of the CDR3: TGTGCCAGCAGTGACTCAAGTAGCAATGAGCAGTTCTTC. Translated, it gives CASSDSSSNEQFF.

V is TRBV5-1 and J is TRBJ1-2, with 7 positions matching TRBD1. CDR3 length equals 14 residues. V lost 0 bases and J lost 5; bases outside the gene matches: 4. From germline, CDR1 is SGHRS and CDR2 YFSETQ. Written as DNA, the CDR3 is TGCGCCAGCAGCTTGGACCAGGGGGGGTATGGCTACACCTTC. It yields the protein CASSLDQGGYGYTF.

The chain couples TRBV28 to TRBJ2-3; D remains unclear. The CDR3 runs 15 residues. Germline CDR1 and CDR2: MDHEN and SYDVKM. V dropped 5 bases and J dropped 0 bases, with 12 bases sitting between them. The chain's CDR3 is CASSPSSISTDTQYF. CDR3 DNA: TGTGCCAGCAGTCCATCTTCAATTAGCACAGATACGCAGTATTTT.

This clonotype was seen more than once but under ten times. The chain has TRBV12-3 or TRBV12-4 and TRBJ1-1; D remains ambiguous. V dropped 2 bases and J dropped 6 bases, with 10 bases sitting between them. The CDR3 has 13 amino acids. CDR3 amino acids: CASSLWPAAEAFF. CDR3 sequence (DNA): TGTGCCAGCAGTTTATGGCCAGCGGCTGAAGCTTTCTTT.

The rearrangement links TRBV11-3 to TRBJ2-4, with 7 bases identical to TRBD1. Unmatched junction bases numbered 13, after V lost 4 bases and J lost 4 bases. The CDR3 consists of 17 residues. Germline V gene lookup returns CDR1 SGHNT and CDR2 YENEEA. Written as DNA, the CDR3 is TGTGCCAGCAGCTCAGCCGGTGGGACAGTCAATAAAAACATTCAGTACTTC. Translated, it gives CASSSAGGTVNKNIQYF. Variable domain in full (rest from reference TRBV11-3 and TRBJ2-4): EAGVVQSPRYKIIEKKQPVAFWCNPISGHNTLYWYLQNLGQGPELLIRYENEEAVDDSQLPKDRFSAERLKGVDSTLKIQPAELGDSAVYLCASSSAGGTVNKNIQYFGAGTRLSVL.

This chain connects TRBV5-1 to TRBJ2-1; no clear D gene. The CDR3 has 13 amino acids. Germline V gene data show CDR1 as SGHRS and CDR2 as YFSETQ. The V end lost 0 bases, the J end lost 9 bases, and 10 bases lay between the germline ends. The CDR3 sequence: CASSLANFFEQFF. In DNA, the CDR3 is TGCGCCAGCAGCTTGGCCAACTTCTTTGAGCAGTTCTTC.

This chain uses TRBV12-3 or TRBV12-4 with TRBJ1-2, with D tentatively TRBD1 (5 bases). The CDR3 is 14 amino acids. The V end lost 4 bases, the J end lost 2 bases, and 11 bases lay between the germline ends. The CDR3 region is CASSSRQRNYGYTF. The CDR3 bases are TGTGCCAGCAGTTCCCGACAGAGGAACTATGGCTACACCTTC.

The chain carries TRBV5-1 and TRBJ2-3; D possibly corresponds to TRBD2 (6 bases). The CDR3 covers 15 residues. From germline, CDR1 is SGHRS and CDR2 YFSETQ. Trimming removed 5 bases from V and 2 bases from J, with 15 bases in between. The CDR3 protein is CASSPMGGLTDTQYF. In DNA, the CDR3 is TGCGCCAGCAGTCCTATGGGGGGACTCACAGATACGCAGTATTTT.

The gene calls are TRBV18 and TRBJ1-5; D unclear. The germline CDR1 and CDR2 sequences are KGHSH and LQKENI. V lost 4 bases, J lost 4 bases, and 11 bases lay in between. The CDR3 has 14 residues. DNA of the CDR3: TGTGCCAGCTCACTCCGGGCCTTTAATCAGCCCCAGCATTTT. Translated, it gives CASSLRAFNQPQHF.

This clonotype is a singleton in its sample. The V gene is TRBV2, the J gene TRBJ2-7; 7 positions match TRBD2. The CDR3 runs to 14 residues. Unmatched junction bases numbered 6, after V lost 4 bases and J lost 3 bases. CDR1 is SNHLY and CDR2 is FYNNEI in the germline V gene. In nucleotides, the CDR3 is TGTGCCAGCAGTGGCGGGACTATAATCTACGAGCAGTACTTC. It is translated as CASSGGTIIYEQYF. The variable domain in full, with the rest retrieved from reference TRBV2 and TRBJ2-7, is EPEVTQTPSHQVTQMGQEVILRCVPISNHLYFYWYRQILGQKVEFLVSFYNNEISEKSEIFDDQFSVERPDGSNFTLKIRSTKLEDSAMYFCASSGGTIIYEQYFGPGTRLTVT.